These 2 T cell receptor beta chains were all obtained from the same sample, sequenced in a study of shared T cell receptors in the human thymus. Profiling relied on immunoSEQ multiplex PCR, and the TCRdb table lists in-frame clones only, not all of them. The sample yields tens of thousands of clones, about 95% seen once. Input material: thymocytes. The receptor set was obtained from a human donor.

The J gene is TRBJ2-1, the V gene TRBV11-3, with D maybe TRBD2 (7 bases). V was pared by 5 bases and J by 1 base, with 27 bases between. The CDR3 has 20 residues. CDR1 and CDR2 from the germline V gene are SGHNT and YENEEA. Written as DNA, the CDR3 is TGTGCCAGCAGCCGCCTCGTCCCGGGGGGCCCCCCGAAGTCCTACAATGAGCAGTTCTTC. It specifies CASSRLVPGGPPKSYNEQFF.

The gene calls are TRBV4-3 and TRBJ2-3; D gene uncertain. The CDR3 contains 13 residues. Germline CDR1 and CDR2: LGHNA and YSLEER. Trimming shortened V by 3 bases and J by 5 bases, and 9 bases separated the two germline ends. CDR3 sequence (DNA): TGCGCCAGCAGCCACGTCCTTAAAGATACGCAGTATTTT. Translating gives CASSHVLKDTQYF.